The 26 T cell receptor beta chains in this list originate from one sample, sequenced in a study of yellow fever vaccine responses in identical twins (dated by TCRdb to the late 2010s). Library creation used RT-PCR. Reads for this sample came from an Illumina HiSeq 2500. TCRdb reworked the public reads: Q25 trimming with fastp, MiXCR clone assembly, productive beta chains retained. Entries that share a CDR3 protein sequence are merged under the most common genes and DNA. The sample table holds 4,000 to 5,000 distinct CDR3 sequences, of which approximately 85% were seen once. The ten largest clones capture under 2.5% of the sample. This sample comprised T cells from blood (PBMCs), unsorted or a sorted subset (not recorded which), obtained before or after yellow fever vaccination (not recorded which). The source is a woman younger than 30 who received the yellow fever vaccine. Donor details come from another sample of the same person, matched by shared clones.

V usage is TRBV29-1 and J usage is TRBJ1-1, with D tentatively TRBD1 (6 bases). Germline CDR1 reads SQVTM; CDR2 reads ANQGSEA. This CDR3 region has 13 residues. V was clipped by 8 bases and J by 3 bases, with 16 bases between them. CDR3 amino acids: CSLSGGQDTEAFF. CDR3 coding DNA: TGCAGCCTGAGCGGGGGGCAGGACACTGAAGCTTTCTTT.

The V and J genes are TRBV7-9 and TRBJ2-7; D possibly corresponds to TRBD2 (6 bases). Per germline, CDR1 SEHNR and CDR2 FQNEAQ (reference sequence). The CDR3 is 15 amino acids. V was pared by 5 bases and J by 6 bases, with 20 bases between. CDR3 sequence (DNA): TGTGCCAGCAGCCCAAGACTAGGCGAGGGTCTCGAGCAGTACTTC. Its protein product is CASSPRLGEGLEQYF.

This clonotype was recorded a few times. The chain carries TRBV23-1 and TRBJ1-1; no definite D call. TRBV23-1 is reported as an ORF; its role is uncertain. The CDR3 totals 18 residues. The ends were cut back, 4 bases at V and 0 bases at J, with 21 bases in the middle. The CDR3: CASSPQNDTYSMNTEAFF. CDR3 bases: TGCGCCAGCAGTCCCCAAAATGATACCTATTCCATGAACACTGAAGCTTTCTTT.

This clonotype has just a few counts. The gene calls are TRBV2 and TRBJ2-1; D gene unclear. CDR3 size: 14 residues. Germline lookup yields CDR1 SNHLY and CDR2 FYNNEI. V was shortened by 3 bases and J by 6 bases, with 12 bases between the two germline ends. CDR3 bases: TGTGCCAGCAGTGACGCCAGAGCCAGCAATGAGCAGTTCTTC. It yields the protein CASSDARASNEQFF.

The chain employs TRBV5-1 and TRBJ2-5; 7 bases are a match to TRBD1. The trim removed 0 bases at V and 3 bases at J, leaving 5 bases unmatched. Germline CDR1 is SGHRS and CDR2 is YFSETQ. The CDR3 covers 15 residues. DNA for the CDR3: TGCGCCAGCAGCTTGGTCCAGGACAGGAAAGAGACCCAGTACTTC. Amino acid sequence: CASSLVQDRKETQYF.

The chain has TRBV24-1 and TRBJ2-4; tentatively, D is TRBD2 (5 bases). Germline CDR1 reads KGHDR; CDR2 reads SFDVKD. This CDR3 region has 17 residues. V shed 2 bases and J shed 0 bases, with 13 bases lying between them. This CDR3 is CATSDYKGGLAKNIQYF. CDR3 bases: TGTGCCACCAGTGATTACAAAGGAGGCCTAGCCAAAAACATTCAGTACTTC.

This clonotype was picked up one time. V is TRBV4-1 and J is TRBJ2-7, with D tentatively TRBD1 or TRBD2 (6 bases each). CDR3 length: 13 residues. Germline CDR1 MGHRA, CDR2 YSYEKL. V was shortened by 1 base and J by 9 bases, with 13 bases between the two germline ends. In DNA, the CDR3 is TGCGCCAGCAGCCAAGTCCGGGGGCGCGGGCAGTACTTC. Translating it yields CASSQVRGRGQYF.

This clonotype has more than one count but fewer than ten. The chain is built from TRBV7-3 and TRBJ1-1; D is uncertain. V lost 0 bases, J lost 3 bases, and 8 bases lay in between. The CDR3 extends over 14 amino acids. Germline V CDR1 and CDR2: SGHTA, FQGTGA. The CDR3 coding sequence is TGTGCCAGCAGCTTAACCCATGCGGACACTGAAGCTTTCTTT. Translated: CASSLTHADTEAFF.

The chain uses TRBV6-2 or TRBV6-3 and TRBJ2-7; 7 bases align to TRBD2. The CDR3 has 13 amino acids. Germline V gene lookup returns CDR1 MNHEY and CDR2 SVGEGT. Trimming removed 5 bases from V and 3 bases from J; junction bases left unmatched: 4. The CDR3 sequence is CASSAGTIYEQYF. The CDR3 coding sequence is TGTGCCAGCAGTGCCGGGACTATCTACGAGCAGTACTTC.

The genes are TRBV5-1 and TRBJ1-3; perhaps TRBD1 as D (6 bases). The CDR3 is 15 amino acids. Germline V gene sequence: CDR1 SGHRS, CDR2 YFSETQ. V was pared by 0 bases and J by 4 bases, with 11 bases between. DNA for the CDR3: TGCGCCAGCAGCTTGGGACAGGCAGTCGGAAACACCATATATTTT. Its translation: CASSLGQAVGNTIYF.

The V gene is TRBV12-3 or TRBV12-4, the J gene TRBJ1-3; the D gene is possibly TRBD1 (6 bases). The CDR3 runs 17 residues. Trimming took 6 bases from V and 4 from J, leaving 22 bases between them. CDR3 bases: TGTGCCAGCAGCAATACGGGACAACAGGGAGGCGGAAACACCATATATTTT. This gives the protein CASSNTGQQGGGNTIYF.

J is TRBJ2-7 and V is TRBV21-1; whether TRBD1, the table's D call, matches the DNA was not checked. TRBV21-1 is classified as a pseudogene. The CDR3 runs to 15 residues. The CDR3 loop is CASSARDRSSYEQYF. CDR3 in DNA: TGTGCCAGCAGCGCGAGGGACAGAAGCTCCTACGAGCAGTACTTC.

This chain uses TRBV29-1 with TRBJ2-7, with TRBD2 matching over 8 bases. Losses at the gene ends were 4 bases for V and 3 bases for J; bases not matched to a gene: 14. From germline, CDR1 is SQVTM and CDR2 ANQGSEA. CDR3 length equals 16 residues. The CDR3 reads CSVAAGGIPGIYEQYF. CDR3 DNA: TGCAGCGTTGCCGCGGGGGGCATCCCCGGGATCTACGAGCAGTACTTC.

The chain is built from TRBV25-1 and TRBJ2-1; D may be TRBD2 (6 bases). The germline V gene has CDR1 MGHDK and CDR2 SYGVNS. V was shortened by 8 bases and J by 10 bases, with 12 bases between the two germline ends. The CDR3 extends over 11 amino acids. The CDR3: CASGYRGEQFF. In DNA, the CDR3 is TGTGCCAGCGGTTATCGGGGGGAGCAGTTCTTC.

CDR3 sequence: CASSPPPGAYLDTQYF. The DNA for the CDR3 is TGTGCCAGCAGCCCACCCCCGGGGGCGTATCTAGATACGCAGTATTTT. This rearrangement joins TRBV7-9 to TRBJ2-3, with D possibly called TRBD1 or TRBD2 (6 bases each). Germline CDR1 and CDR2: SEHNR and FQNEAQ (reference sequence). The V end lost 5 bases, the J end lost 5 bases, and 20 bases lay between the germline ends. This CDR3 is 16 amino acids long. The full variable domain, its missing parts supplied by reference TRBV7-9 and TRBJ2-3, is DTGVSQNPRHKITKRGQNVTFRCDPISEHNRLYWYRQTLGQGPEFLTYFQNEAQLEKSRLLSDRFSAERPKGSFSTLEIQRTEQGDSAMYLCASSPPPGAYLDTQYFGPGTRLTVL.

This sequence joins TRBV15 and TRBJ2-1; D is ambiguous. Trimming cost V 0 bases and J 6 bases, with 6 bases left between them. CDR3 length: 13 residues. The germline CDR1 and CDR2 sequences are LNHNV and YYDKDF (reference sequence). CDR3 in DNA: TGTGCCACCAGCAGAGATAAGGCCAATGAGCAGTTCTTC. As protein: CATSRDKANEQFF.

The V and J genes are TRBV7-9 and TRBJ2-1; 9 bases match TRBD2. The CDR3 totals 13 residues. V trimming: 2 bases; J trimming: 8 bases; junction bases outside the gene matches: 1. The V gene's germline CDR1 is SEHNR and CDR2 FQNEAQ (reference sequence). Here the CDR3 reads CASSLTSGYEQFF. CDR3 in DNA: TGTGCCAGCAGCTTAACTAGCGGGTATGAGCAGTTCTTC.

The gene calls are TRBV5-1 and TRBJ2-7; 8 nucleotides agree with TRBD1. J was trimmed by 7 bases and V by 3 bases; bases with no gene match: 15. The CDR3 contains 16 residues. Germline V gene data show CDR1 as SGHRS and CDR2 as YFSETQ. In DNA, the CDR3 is TGCGCCAGCAGCTGGGCTGACAGGGGTGCGATGGGTGAGCAGTACTTC. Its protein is CASSWADRGAMGEQYF.

The DNA of the CDR3 is TGTGCCAGCAGTGAATCTTGGGGGCGCGACACTGAAGCTTTCTTT. The encoded protein is CASSESWGRDTEAFF. The chain is built from TRBV25-1 and TRBJ1-1, with D perhaps matching TRBD1 (6 bases). The CDR3 runs to 15 residues. Germline-derived CDR1 and CDR2 are MGHDK and SYGVNS. Trimming cost V 1 base and J 3 bases, with 12 bases left between them. Full variable domain (remainder filled in from reference TRBV25-1 and TRBJ1-1): EADIYQTPRYLVIGTGKKITLECSQTMGHDKMYWYQQDPGMELHLIHYSYGVNSTEKGDLSSESTVSRIRTEHFPLTLESARPSHTSQYLCASSESWGRDTEAFFGQGTRLTVV.

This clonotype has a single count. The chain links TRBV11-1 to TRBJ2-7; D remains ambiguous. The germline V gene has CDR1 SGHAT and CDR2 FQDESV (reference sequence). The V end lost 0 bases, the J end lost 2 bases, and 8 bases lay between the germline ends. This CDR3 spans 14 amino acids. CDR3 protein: CASSLADGAYEQYF. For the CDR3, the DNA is TGTGCCAGCAGCTTAGCAGACGGTGCCTACGAGCAGTACTTC.

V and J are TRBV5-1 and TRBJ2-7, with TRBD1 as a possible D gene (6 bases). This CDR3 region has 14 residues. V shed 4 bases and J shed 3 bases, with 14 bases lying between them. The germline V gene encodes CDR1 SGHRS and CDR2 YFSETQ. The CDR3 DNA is TGCGCCAGCAGCACAGGACAGACAAACTACGAGCAGTACTTC. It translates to CASSTGQTNYEQYF. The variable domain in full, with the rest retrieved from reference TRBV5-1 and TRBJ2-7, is KAGVTQTPRYLIKTRGQQVTLSCSPISGHRSVSWYQQTPGQGLQFLFEYFSETQRNKGNFPGRFSGRQFSNSRSEMNVSTLELGDSALYLCASSTGQTNYEQYFGPGTRLTVT.

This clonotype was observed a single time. DNA of the CDR3: TGTGCCAGCAGTTTAAATCAGAACTACGAGCAGTACTTC. It translates to CASSLNQNYEQYF. The chain couples TRBV12-3 or TRBV12-4 to TRBJ2-7; D remains ambiguous. The CDR3 loop spans 13 amino acids. The V end was cut by 2 bases, the J end by 3 bases, with 8 bases between.

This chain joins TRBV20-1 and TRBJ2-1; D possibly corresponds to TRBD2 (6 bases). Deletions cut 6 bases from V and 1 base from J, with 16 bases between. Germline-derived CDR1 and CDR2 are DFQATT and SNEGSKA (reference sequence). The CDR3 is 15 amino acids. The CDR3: CSAATAGNSYNEQFF. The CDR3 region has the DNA TGCAGTGCAGCTACCGCGGGGAATTCCTACAATGAGCAGTTCTTC.

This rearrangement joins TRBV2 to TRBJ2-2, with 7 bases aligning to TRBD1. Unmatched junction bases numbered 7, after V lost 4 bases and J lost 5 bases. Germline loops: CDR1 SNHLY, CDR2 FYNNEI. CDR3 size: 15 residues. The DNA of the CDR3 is TGTGCCAGCAGTGTCGACAGGGCCGGGACCGGGGAGCTGTTTTTT. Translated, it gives CASSVDRAGTGELFF.

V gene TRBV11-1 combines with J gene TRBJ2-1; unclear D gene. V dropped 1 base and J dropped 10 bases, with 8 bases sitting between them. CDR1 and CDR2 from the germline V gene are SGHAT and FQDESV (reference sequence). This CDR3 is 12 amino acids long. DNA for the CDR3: TGTGCCAGCAGCTTAGTGTACCGAGAGCAGTTCTTC. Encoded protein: CASSLVYREQFF.

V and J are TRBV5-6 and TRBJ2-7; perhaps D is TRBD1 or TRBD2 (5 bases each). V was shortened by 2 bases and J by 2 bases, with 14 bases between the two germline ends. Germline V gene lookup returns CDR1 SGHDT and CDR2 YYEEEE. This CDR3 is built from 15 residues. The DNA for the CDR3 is TGTGCCAGCAGCTTTGCTGGGGGAAAAGCCTACGAGCAGTACTTC. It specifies CASSFAGGKAYEQYF.